This record concerns one T cell receptor (beta chain) sequence. This entry belongs to a study of multiple sclerosis patients with progressive multifocal leukoencephalopathy. CDR3 length: 17 amino acids. V lost 3 bases and J lost 2, with 23 bases in between. Germline V lookup: CDR1 GTSNPN, CDR2 SVGIG (reference sequence). The time point: before natalizumab initiation. The repertoire was sequenced with immunoSEQ multiplex PCR; TCRdb's copy has only in-frame clones and lacks some. The profile shows 31,000 or so clones, about nine tenths of them singletons. Material: PBMCs. The sequence was obtained from a human donor with multiple sclerosis. V gene TRBV30 combines with J gene TRBJ2-7, with D perhaps matching TRBD2 (6 bases). CDR3: CAWSRPAAARGTYEQYF. CDR3 nucleotide sequence: TGTGCCTGGAGCCGACCCGCCGCGGCGCGGGGAACCTACGAGCAGTACTTC.